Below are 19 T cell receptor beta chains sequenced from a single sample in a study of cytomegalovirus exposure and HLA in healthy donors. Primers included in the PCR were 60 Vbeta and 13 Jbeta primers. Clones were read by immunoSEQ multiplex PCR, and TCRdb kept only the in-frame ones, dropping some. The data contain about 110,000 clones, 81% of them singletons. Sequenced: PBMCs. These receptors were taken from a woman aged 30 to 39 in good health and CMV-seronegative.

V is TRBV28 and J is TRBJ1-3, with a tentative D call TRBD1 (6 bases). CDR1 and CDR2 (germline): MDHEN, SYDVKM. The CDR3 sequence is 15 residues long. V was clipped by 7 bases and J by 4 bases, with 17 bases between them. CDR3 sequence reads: CASTKGGAQGNTIYF. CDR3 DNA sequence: TGTGCCAGCACGAAGGGGGGGGCGCAAGGAAACACCATATATTTT.

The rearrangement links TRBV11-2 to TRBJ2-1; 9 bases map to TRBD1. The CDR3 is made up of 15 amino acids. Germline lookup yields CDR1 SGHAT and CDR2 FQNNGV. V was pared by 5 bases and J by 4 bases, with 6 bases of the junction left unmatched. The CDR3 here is CASSLDRGQYNEQFF. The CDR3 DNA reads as TGTGCCAGCAGCCTGGACAGGGGACAGTACAATGAGCAGTTCTTC.

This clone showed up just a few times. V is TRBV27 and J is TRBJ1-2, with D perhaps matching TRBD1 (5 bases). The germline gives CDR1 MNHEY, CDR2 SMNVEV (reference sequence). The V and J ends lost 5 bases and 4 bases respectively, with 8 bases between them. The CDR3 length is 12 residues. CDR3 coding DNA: TGTGCCAGCAGTGGGCAGGGCTATGGCTACACCTTC. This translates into CASSGQGYGYTF.

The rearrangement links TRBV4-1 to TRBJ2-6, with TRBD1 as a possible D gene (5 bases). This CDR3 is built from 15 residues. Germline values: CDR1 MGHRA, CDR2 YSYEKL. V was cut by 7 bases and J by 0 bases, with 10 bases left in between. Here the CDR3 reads CASKQVGSGANVLTF. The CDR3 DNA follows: TGCGCCAGCAAACAGGTCGGCTCTGGGGCCAACGTCCTGACTTTC.

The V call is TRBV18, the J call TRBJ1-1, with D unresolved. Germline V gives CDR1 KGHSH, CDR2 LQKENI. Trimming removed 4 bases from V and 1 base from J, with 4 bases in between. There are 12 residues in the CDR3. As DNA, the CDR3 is TGTGCCAGCTCACGGCCGAACACTGAAGCTTTCTTT. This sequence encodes CASSRPNTEAFF. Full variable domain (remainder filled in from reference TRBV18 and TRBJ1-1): NAGVMQNPRHLVRRRGQEARLRCSPMKGHSHVYWYRQLPEEGLKFMVYLQKENIIDESGMPKERFSAEFPKEGPSILRIQQVVRGDSAAYFCASSRPNTEAFFGQGTRLTVV.

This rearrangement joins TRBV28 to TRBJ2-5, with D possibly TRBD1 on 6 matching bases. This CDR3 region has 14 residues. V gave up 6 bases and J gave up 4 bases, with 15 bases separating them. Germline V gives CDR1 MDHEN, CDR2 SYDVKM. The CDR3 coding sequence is TGTGCCAGCAGCCAGAAACAGGGCGTAGAGACCCAGTACTTC. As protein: CASSQKQGVETQYF.

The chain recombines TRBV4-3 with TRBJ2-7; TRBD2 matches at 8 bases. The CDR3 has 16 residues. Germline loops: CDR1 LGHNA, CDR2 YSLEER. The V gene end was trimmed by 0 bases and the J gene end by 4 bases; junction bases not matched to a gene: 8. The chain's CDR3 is CASSQDGRGGSYEQYF. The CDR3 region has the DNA TGCGCCAGCAGCCAAGACGGGAGGGGCGGGAGTTACGAGCAGTACTTC.

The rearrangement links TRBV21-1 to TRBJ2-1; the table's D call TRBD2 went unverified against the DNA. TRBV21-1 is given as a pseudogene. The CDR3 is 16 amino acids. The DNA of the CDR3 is TGTGCCAGCACGCGTTTGGGAGGGCGTGTCGACAATGAGCAGTTCTTC. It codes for CASTRLGGRVDNEQFF.

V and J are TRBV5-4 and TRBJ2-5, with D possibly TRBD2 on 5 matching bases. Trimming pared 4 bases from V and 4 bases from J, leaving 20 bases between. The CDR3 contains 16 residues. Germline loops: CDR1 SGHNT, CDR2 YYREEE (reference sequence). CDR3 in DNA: TGTGCCAGCAGCGACCCCGGCGGGCACATGAGAGAGACCCAGTACTTC. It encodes CASSDPGGHMRETQYF.

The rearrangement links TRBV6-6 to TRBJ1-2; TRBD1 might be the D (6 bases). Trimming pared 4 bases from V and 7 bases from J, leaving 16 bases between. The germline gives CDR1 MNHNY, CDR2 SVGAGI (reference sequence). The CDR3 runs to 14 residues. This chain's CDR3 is CASSSHRDVAGYTF. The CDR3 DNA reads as TGTGCCAGCAGTTCCCACAGGGATGTGGCTGGCTACACCTTC.

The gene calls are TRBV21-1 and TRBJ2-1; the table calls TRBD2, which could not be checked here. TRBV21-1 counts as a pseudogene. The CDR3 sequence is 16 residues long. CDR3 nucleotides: TGTGCCAGCAGCAAAACCTGGGAGGACCGACTCGATGAGCAGTTCTTC. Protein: CASSKTWEDRLDEQFF.

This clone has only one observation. CDR3 loop: CASTPPGSGNTIYF. Here the CDR3 DNA reads TGTGCCAGCACCCCCCCCGGCTCTGGAAACACCATATATTTT. The J gene is TRBJ1-3, the V gene TRBV6-5; D unresolved. Trimming pared 7 bases from V and 0 bases from J, leaving 10 bases between. Looked up from germline, CDR1 is MNHEY and CDR2 is SVGAGI. CDR3 length equals 14 residues.

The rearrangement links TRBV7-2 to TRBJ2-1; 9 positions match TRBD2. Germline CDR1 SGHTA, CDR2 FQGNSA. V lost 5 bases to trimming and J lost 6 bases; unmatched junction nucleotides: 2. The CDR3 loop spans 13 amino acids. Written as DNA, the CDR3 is TGTGCCAGCAGCGGGACTAGCCTCAATGAGCAGTTCTTC. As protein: CASSGTSLNEQFF.

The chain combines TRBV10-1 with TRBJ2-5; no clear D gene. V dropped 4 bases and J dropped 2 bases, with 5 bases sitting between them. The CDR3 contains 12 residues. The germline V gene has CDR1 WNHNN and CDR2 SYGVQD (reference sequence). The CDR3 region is CASSVRQETQYF. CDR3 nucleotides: TGCGCCAGCAGTGTCAGACAAGAGACCCAGTACTTC.

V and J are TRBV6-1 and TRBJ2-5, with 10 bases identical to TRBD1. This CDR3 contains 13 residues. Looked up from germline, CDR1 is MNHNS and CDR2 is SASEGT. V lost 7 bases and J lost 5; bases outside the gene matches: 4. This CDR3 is CASIWDRGETQYF. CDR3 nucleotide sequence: TGTGCCAGCATCTGGGACAGGGGTGAGACCCAGTACTTC.

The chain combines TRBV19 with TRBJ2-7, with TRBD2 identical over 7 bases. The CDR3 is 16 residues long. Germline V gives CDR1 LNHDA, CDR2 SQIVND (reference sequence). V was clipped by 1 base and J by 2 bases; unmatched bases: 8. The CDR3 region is CASSIGGLAEPYEQYF. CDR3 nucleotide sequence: TGTGCCAGTAGTATAGGTGGGCTAGCGGAGCCCTACGAGCAGTACTTC. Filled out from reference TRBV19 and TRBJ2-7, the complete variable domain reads DGGITQSPKYLFRKEGQNVTLSCEQNLNHDAMYWYRQDPGQGLRLIYYSQIVNDFQKGDIAEGYSVSREKKESFPLTVTSAQKNPTAFYLCASSIGGLAEPYEQYFGPGTRLTVT.

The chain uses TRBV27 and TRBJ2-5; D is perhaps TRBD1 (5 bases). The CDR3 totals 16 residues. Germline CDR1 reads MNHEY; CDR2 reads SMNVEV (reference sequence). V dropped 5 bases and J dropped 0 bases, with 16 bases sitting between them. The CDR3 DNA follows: TGTGCCAGCAGTCAATTACAGGTTACGTACCAAGAGACCCAGTACTTC. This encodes CASSQLQVTYQETQYF.

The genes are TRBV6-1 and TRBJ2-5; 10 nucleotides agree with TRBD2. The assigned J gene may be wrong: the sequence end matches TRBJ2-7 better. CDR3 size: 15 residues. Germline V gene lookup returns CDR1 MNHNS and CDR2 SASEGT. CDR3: CASERTSGNAYEQYF. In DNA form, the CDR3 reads TGTGCCAGCGAGAGGACTAGCGGCAATGCCTACGAGCAGTACTTC.

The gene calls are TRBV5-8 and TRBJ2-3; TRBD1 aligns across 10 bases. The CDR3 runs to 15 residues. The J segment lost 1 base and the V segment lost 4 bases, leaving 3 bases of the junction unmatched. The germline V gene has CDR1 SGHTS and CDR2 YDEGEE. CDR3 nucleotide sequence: TGTGCCAGCAGCCGGGACAGGGGTCGCACAGATACGCAGTATTTT. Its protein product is CASSRDRGRTDTQYF.